One and the same sample provided the 24 T cell receptor beta chains below, sequenced in a study of blood T cell repertoires in COVID-19. Only in-frame clones appear in the TCRdb table, and some are missing; sequencing was by immunoSEQ multiplex PCR. The sample contains fewer than 400,000 clones, 90% of which appear only once. The sequencing input was PBMCs or T cells enriched from blood (not recorded which). The receptors were gathered from a woman in her 30s who had been exposed to COVID-19.

This rearrangement joins TRBV2 to TRBJ1-2, with D unclear. The V end lost 8 bases, the J end lost 2 bases, and 24 bases lay between the germline ends. Germline loops: CDR1 SNHLY, CDR2 FYNNEI. The CDR3 is made up of 17 amino acids. Written as DNA, the CDR3 is TGTGCCAGCTACGCGCGGCCCGGACTCCAACAAAACTATGGCTACACCTTC. As protein: CASYARPGLQQNYGYTF.

The chain joins TRBV18 to TRBJ2-3; 10 bases line up with TRBD2. The CDR3 has 16 amino acids. The trim removed 1 base at V and 4 bases at J, leaving 5 bases unmatched. Looked up from germline, CDR1 is KGHSH and CDR2 is LQKENI. CDR3 nucleotides: TGTGCCAGCTCACCACGAATACTAGCGGGGCCAGATACGCAGTATTTT. This sequence encodes CASSPRILAGPDTQYF.

This chain connects TRBV7-9 to TRBJ2-1, with 10 bases aligning to TRBD2. V shed 5 bases and J 0 bases; nucleotides not matched to a gene: 13. The CDR3 has 19 amino acids. Germline CDR1 and CDR2: SEHNR and FQNEAQ (reference sequence). The CDR3: CASSRLGSGGSFSYNEQFF. CDR3 in DNA: TGTGCCAGCAGCCGTTTGGGTAGCGGGGGGTCGTTCTCCTACAATGAGCAGTTCTTC. Drawing the rest from reference TRBV7-9 and TRBJ2-1, the complete variable domain is DTGVSQNPRHKITKRGQNVTFRCDPISEHNRLYWYRQTLGQGPEFLTYFQNEAQLEKSRLLSDRFSAERPKGSFSTLEIQRTEQGDSAMYLCASSRLGSGGSFSYNEQFFGPGTRLTVL.

The chain joins TRBV11-2 to TRBJ2-1; TRBD2 might be the D (6 bases). Germline V gene sequence: CDR1 SGHAT, CDR2 FQNNGV. This CDR3 spans 15 amino acids. Trimming cost V 6 bases and J 7 bases, with 19 bases left between them. The CDR3 DNA follows: TGTGCCAGCAGTCTTATGCCGGGGGAAGGTAATGAGCAGTTCTTC. As protein: CASSLMPGEGNEQFF.

This clone was picked up one time. CDR3 amino acids: CASSLGGRGRQPQHF. The DNA of the CDR3 is TGTGCCAGCAGCTTAGGCGGCAGGGGGCGTCAGCCCCAGCATTTT. V and J are TRBV7-9 and TRBJ1-5, with 8 nucleotides matching TRBD1. The CDR3 covers 15 residues. V lost 1 base, J lost 6 bases, and 5 bases stayed unmatched. CDR1 and CDR2 (germline): SEHNR, FQNEAQ (reference sequence).

V and J are TRBV30 and TRBJ1-2; 10 bases map to TRBD1. Germline V CDR1 and CDR2: GTSNPN, SVGIG (reference sequence). The V segment lost 2 bases and the J segment 8 bases; nucleotides outside the gene matches: 17. The CDR3 sequence is 17 residues long. CDR3 sequence reads: CAWSLLGQGIVRGGYTF. The CDR3 DNA reads as TGTGCCTGGAGTTTGTTGGGACAGGGGATAGTTCGTGGCGGCTACACCTTC.

The chain uses TRBV11-2 and TRBJ2-1; 10 bases fit TRBD2. V shed 2 bases and J 8 bases; nucleotides not matched to a gene: 9. This CDR3 has 16 amino acids. Germline V gives CDR1 SGHAT, CDR2 FQNNGV. CDR3 region: CASSLLTSGVGDEQFF. CDR3 in DNA: TGTGCCAGCAGCTTACTCACTAGCGGGGTGGGGGATGAGCAGTTCTTC. Full variable domain (rest looked up from reference TRBV11-2 and TRBJ2-1): EAGVAQSPRYKIIEKRQSVAFWCNPISGHATLYWYQQILGQGPKLLIQFQNNGVVDDSQLPKDRFSAERLKGVDSTLKIQPAKLEDSAVYLCASSLLTSGVGDEQFFGPGTRLTVL.

The chain is built from TRBV19 and TRBJ1-2; D possibly corresponds to TRBD1 (5 bases). V lost 5 bases to trimming and J lost 2 bases, with 9 bases between them. This CDR3 has 13 residues. Per germline, CDR1 LNHDA and CDR2 SQIVND (reference sequence). DNA for the CDR3: TGTGCCAGTAGTTCGGACACGAACTATGGCTACACCTTC. Translated: CASSSDTNYGYTF.

This chain links TRBV4-2 with TRBJ2-5, with 13 bases aligning to TRBD2. J lost 0 bases, V lost 5 bases, and 6 bases had no gene match. The CDR3 covers 17 residues. The germline V gene has CDR1 LGHNA and CDR2 YNFKEQ. The CDR3 reads CASSDGLAGDHQETQYF. CDR3 DNA sequence: TGTGCCAGCAGCGACGGACTAGCGGGGGACCACCAAGAGACCCAGTACTTC.

The rearrangement joins TRBV4-3 to TRBJ2-2; 8 bases align to TRBD2. The trim removed 1 base at V and 7 bases at J, leaving 5 bases unmatched. Per the germline V gene, CDR1 is LGHNA and CDR2 is YSLEER. The CDR3 contains 15 residues. This CDR3 reads CASSQGGGKVGELFF. The CDR3 DNA is TGCGCCAGCAGCCAAGGCGGGGGGAAGGTCGGGGAGCTGTTTTTT.

In this sample, this clone turned up once. V gene TRBV21-1 combines with J gene TRBJ1-2. TRBV21-1 is described as a pseudogene. The CDR3 length is 14 residues. CDR3 in amino acids: CASSKALGGNGYTF. In DNA form, the CDR3 reads TGTGCCAGCAGCAAAGCGCTCGGGGGAAATGGCTACACCTTC.

J is TRBJ1-1 and V is TRBV10-3; TRBD1 aligns across 7 bases. V trimming: 4 bases; J trimming: 7 bases; junction bases outside the gene matches: 12. CDR3 length equals 15 residues. Germline CDR1 ENHRY, CDR2 SYGVKD. DNA of the CDR3: TGTGCCATCAGTGGGACAGGACAGGTAAGGAATGAAGCTTTCTTT. Its protein product is CAISGTGQVRNEAFF.

A few counts support this clone. The rearrangement uses TRBV12-3 or TRBV12-4 and TRBJ2-2; D uncertain. The CDR3 consists of 13 residues. Trimming left V 6 bases short and J 3 bases short, with 8 bases between. In nucleotides, the CDR3 is TGTGCCAGCAGGATACGGGACACCGGGGAGCTGTTTTTT. This translates into CASRIRDTGELFF.

V usage is TRBV24-1 and J usage is TRBJ1-2; the match to TRBD1 covers 10 bases. This CDR3 has 15 amino acids. V dropped 2 bases and J dropped 4; count of bases not matched to a gene: 3. Germline V gene lookup returns CDR1 KGHDR and CDR2 SFDVKD. CDR3 residues: CATSDWGQGSYGYTF. The CDR3 nucleotides are TGTGCCACCAGTGATTGGGGACAGGGGTCCTATGGCTACACCTTC.

The genes are TRBV6-5 and TRBJ2-5, with TRBD2 identical over 10 bases. Germline assignment: CDR1 MNHEY and CDR2 SVGAGI. The trim removed 8 bases at V and 3 bases at J, leaving 3 bases unmatched. This CDR3 is built from 13 residues. The CDR3 sequence: CASAAGGEETQYF. CDR3 nucleotide sequence: TGTGCCAGCGCAGCGGGGGGGGAAGAGACCCAGTACTTC.

The rearrangement links TRBV7-2 to TRBJ1-2; TRBD1 matches at 9 bases. After removal of 7 bases from V and 6 bases from J, the junction contained 12 bases not matched to a gene. CDR1 and CDR2 (germline): SGHTA, FQGNSA. The CDR3 extends over 15 amino acids. The CDR3 coding sequence is TGTGCCAGCACCAGAGCGGTTGGGACAGGGCATGGCTACACCTTC. Residues: CASTRAVGTGHGYTF.

V is TRBV3-1 (or the pseudogene TRBV3-2) and J is TRBJ1-2; no definite D call. Germline V gene data show CDR1 as LGHDT and CDR2 as YNNKEL (reference sequence). V gave up 6 bases and J gave up 6 bases, with 11 bases separating them. The CDR3 length is 12 residues. The CDR3 DNA reads TGTGCCAGCAGTACTTACTTCGATGGCTACACCTTC. The encoded protein is CASSTYFDGYTF.

This chain connects TRBV4-3 to TRBJ1-3; the D gene is possibly TRBD1 (6 bases). Per the germline V gene, CDR1 is LGHNA and CDR2 is YSLEER. CDR3 length: 14 residues. The germline V and J ends were trimmed by 6 bases and 0 bases, with 9 bases remaining between them. Here the CDR3 reads CASSRTDSGNTIYF. The CDR3 nucleotides read TGCGCCAGCAGTCGGACAGACTCTGGAAACACCATATATTTT.

The genes are TRBV10-3 and TRBJ1-1; TRBD1 is a possible D gene (6 bases). Germline V gene data show CDR1 as ENHRY and CDR2 as SYGVKD. This CDR3 has 14 residues. Trimming pared 7 bases from V and 0 bases from J, leaving 12 bases between. CDR3 loop: CAIKPQGLNTEAFF. DNA of the CDR3: TGTGCCATCAAACCACAGGGATTGAACACTGAAGCTTTCTTT.

V and J are TRBV4-1 and TRBJ2-7, with 9 bases aligning to TRBD2. Germline CDR1 reads MGHRA; CDR2 reads YSYEKL. CDR3 length: 16 amino acids. With V trimmed by 0 bases and J by 3 bases, 6 bases remained unmatched. The CDR3 sequence is CASSQDPSGVGYEQYF. The CDR3, as DNA: TGCGCCAGCAGCCAAGATCCTAGCGGGGTCGGCTACGAGCAGTACTTC.

In this sample, this clone turned up once. This chain joins TRBV9 and TRBJ2-3, with 10 nucleotides matching TRBD2. Germline loops: CDR1 SGDLS, CDR2 YYNGEE. The J segment lost 4 bases and the V segment lost 3 bases, leaving 2 bases of the junction unmatched. CDR3 length equals 14 residues. The CDR3: CASSASGGADTQYF. The CDR3 DNA sequence: TGTGCCAGCAGCGCAAGCGGGGGGGCAGATACGCAGTATTTT.

The gene calls are TRBV9 and TRBJ1-3; perhaps TRBD1 as D (6 bases). This CDR3 has 14 residues. Looked up from germline, CDR1 is SGDLS and CDR2 is YYNGEE. The V gene lost 0 bases and the J gene lost 3 bases, with 7 bases spanning the gap. The DNA for the CDR3 is TGTGCCAGCAGCGTAGACAGGGTTGGAAACACCATATATTTT. Translated, it gives CASSVDRVGNTIYF. Based on the CDR3 plus reference TRBV9 and TRBJ1-3, the full variable domain is DSGVTQTPKHLITATGQRVTLRCSPRSGDLSVYWYQQSLDQGLQFLIQYYNGEERAKGNILERFSAQQFPDLHSELNLSSLELGDSALYFCASSVDRVGNTIYFGEGSWLTVV.

The rearrangement uses TRBV30 and TRBJ2-3; the D gene is possibly TRBD2 (6 bases). This CDR3 has 16 residues. Germline V gives CDR1 GTSNPN, CDR2 SVGIG (reference sequence). Trimming took 0 bases from V and 6 from J, leaving 19 bases between them. The CDR3 sequence is CAWSVGGTSRGDTQYF. The CDR3 bases are TGTGCCTGGAGTGTAGGAGGGACCAGCCGCGGGGATACGCAGTATTTT.

The count of this clone is one. The V gene is TRBV29-1, the J gene TRBJ2-7; no clear D gene. CDR3 length: 13 amino acids. Trimming shortened V by 5 bases and J by 5 bases, and 16 bases separated the two germline ends. Germline V gene lookup returns CDR1 SQVTM and CDR2 ANQGSEA. CDR3 nucleotides: TGCAGCGTTACCACAGTCACTCTCGACGAGCAGTACTTC. It translates to CSVTTVTLDEQYF.